This T cell receptor beta chain was obtained from a study of T cells in localized non-small cell lung cancer. Study findings and constraints: Peak T cell clonality was found in uninvolved adjacent lung, exceeding tumor. Adjacent lung was found to contain a median approximately 60 of the top 100 tumor clones. Sequencing was limited to one tumor region, leaving the possibility of heterogeneity open.

Germline CDR1 reads LNHDA; CDR2 reads SQIVND (reference sequence). Trimming took 9 bases from V and 8 from J, leaving 23 bases between them. This CDR3 is built from 15 residues. Concerning this clone: Its antigen is currently unknown.

Some clones are missing from TCRdb's copy, which holds only in-frame ones; the method was immunoSEQ multiplex PCR. This table holds under 60,000 clones, around 86% found once. This clonotype was obtained from a male donor aged 60 or over with stage III squamous cell lung carcinoma. This specimen was peripheral blood, taken before any cancer treatment. The genes are TRBV19 and TRBJ2-4; either TRBD1 or TRBD2 may supply D (6 bases each). The CDR3 bases are TGTGCCAGCAACCGGGACGGGGGCTGGAGCGACATTCAGTACTTC. Protein: CASNRDGGWSDIQYF. The full variable domain, rest sourced from reference TRBV19 and TRBJ2-4, is DGGITQSPKYLFRKEGQNVTLSCEQNLNHDAMYWYRQDPGQGLRLIYYSQIVNDFQKGDIAEGYSVSREKKESFPLTVTSAQKNPTAFYLCASNRDGGWSDIQYFGAGTRLSVL.